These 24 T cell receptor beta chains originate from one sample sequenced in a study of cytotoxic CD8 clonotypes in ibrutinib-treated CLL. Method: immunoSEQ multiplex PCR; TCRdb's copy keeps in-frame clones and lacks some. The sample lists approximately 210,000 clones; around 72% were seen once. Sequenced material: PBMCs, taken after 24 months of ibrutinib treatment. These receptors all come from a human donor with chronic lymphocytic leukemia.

This CDR3 is CASSPGQTPNYGYTF. The CDR3 DNA reads TGTGCCAGCAGTCCGGGACAGACACCTAACTATGGCTACACCTTC. The genes are TRBV27 and TRBJ1-2; 7 positions match TRBD1. The CDR3 extends over 15 amino acids. Looked up from germline, CDR1 is MNHEY and CDR2 is SMNVEV (reference sequence). Losses at the gene ends were 5 bases for V and 0 bases for J; bases not matched to a gene: 6.

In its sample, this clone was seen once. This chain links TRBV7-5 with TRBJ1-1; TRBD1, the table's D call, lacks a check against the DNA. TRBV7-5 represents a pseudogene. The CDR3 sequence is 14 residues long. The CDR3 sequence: CVRSLAGGPMVAFF. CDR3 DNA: TGTGTCAGAAGCTTAGCAGGGGGTCCGATGGTAGCTTTCTTT.

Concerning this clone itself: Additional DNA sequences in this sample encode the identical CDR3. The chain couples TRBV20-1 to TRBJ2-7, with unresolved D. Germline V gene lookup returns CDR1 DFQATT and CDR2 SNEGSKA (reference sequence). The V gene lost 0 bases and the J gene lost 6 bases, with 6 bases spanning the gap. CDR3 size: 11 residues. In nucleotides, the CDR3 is TGCAGTGCTAGAGACGGGCGCGAGCAGTACTTC. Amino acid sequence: CSARDGREQYF.

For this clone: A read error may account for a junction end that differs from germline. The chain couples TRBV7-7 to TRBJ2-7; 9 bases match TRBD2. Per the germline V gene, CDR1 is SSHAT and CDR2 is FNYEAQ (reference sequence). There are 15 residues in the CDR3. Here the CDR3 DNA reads TGTGCTAGCAGCTCTGGAGCGGGAGGCATGAACGAGCAGTACTTC. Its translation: CASSSGAGGMNEQYF. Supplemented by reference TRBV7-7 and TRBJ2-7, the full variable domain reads GAGVSQSPRYKVTKRGQDVTLRCDPISSHATLYWYQQALGQGPEFLTYFNYEAQPDKSGLPSDRFSAERPEGSISTLTIQRTEQRDSAMYRCASSSGAGGMNEQYFGPGTRLTVT.

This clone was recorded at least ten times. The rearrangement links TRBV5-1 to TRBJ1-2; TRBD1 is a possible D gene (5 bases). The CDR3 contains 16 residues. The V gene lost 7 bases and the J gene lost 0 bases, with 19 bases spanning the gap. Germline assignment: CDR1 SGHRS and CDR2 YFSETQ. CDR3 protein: CASRLGSTASNYGYTF. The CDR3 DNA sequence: TGCGCCAGCCGCCTTGGGTCGACAGCCTCTAACTATGGCTACACCTTC.

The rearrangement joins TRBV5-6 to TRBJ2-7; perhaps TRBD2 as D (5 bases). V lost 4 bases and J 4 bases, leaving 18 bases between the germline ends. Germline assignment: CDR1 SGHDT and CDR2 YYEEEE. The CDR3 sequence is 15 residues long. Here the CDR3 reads CASSPGKQDGYEQYF. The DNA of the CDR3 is TGTGCCAGCAGCCCGGGAAAACAAGACGGATACGAGCAGTACTTC.

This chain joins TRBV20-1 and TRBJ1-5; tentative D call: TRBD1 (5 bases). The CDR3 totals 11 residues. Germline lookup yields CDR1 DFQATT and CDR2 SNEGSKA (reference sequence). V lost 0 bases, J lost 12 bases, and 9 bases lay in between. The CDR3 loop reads CSARDGGDQHF. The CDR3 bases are TGCAGTGCTAGAGATGGGGGGGACCAGCATTTT.

The CDR3 DNA is TGTGCCAGCAGCCCTGATTCCCCCCCTTACGAGCAGTACTTC. It encodes CASSPDSPPYEQYF. This chain connects TRBV7-2 to TRBJ2-7; no firm D call. Germline V gene sequence: CDR1 SGHTA, CDR2 FQGNSA. The CDR3 runs 14 residues. Between the trimmed V and J ends, which lost 5 bases and 4 bases, there was a span of 15 bases.

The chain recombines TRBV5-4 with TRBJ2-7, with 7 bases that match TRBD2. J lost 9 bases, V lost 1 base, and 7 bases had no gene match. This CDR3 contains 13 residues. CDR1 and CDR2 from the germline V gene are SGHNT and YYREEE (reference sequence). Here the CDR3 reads CASSLLSSGGQYF. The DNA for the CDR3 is TGTGCCAGCAGCTTGCTAAGTTCGGGGGGGCAGTACTTC.

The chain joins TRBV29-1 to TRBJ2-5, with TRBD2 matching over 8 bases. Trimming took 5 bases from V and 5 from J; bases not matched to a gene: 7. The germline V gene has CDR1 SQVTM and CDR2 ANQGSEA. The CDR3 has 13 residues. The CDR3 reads CSVSGGGGETQYF. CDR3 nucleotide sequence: TGCAGCGTTAGCGGGGGAGGTGGTGAGACCCAGTACTTC. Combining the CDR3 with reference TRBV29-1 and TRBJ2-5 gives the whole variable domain SAVISQKPSRDICQRGTSLTIQCQVDSQVTMMFWYRQQPGQSLTLIATANQGSEATYESGFVIDKFPISRPNLTFSTLTVSNMSPEDSSIYLCSVSGGGGETQYFGPGTRLLVL.

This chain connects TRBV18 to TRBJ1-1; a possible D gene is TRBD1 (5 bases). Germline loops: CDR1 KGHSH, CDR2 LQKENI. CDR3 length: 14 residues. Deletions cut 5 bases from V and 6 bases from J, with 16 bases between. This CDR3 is CASSTTTAGSEAFF. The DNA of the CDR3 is TGTGCCAGCTCAACCACGACAGCCGGGTCTGAAGCTTTCTTT. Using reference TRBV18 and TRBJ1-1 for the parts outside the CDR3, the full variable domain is NAGVMQNPRHLVRRRGQEARLRCSPMKGHSHVYWYRQLPEEGLKFMVYLQKENIIDESGMPKERFSAEFPKEGPSILRIQQVVRGDSAAYFCASSTTTAGSEAFFGQGTRLTVV.

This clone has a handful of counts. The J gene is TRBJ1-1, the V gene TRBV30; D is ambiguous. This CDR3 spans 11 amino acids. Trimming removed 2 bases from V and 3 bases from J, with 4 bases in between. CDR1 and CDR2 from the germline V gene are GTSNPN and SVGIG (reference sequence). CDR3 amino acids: CAWSIDTEAFF. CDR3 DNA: TGTGCCTGGAGTATTGACACTGAAGCTTTCTTT. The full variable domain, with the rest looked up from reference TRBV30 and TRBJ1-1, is SQTIHQWPATLVQPVGSPLSLECTVEGTSNPNLYWYRQAAGRGLQLLFYSVGIGQISSEVPQNLSASRPQDRQFILSSKKLLLSDSGFYLCAWSIDTEAFFGQGTRLTVV.

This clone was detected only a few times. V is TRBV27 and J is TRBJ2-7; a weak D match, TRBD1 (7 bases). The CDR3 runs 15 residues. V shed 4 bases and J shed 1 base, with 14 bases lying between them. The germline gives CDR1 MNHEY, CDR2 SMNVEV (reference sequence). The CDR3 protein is CASSSQGGASYEQYF. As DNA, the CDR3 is TGTGCCAGCAGTTCCCAGGGGGGCGCTTCCTACGAGCAGTACTTC.

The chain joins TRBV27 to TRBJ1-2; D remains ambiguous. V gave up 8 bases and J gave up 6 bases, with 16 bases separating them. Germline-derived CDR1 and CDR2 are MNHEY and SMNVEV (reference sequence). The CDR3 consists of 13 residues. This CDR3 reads CASGFRAGHGYTF. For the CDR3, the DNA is TGTGCCAGCGGATTTCGGGCAGGTCATGGCTACACCTTC.

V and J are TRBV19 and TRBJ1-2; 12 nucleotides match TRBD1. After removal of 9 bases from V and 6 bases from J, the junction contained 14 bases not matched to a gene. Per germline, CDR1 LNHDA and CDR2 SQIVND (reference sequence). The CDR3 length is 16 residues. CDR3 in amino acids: CASYTPMGQGAHGYTF. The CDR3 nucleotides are TGTGCCAGCTATACGCCGATGGGACAGGGGGCTCATGGCTACACCTTC.

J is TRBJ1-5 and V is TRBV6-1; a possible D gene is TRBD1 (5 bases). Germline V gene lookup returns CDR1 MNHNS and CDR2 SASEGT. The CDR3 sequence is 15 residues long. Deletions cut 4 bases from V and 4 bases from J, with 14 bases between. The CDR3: CASSVGDEVNQPQHF. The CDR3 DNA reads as TGTGCCAGCAGTGTAGGGGATGAGGTTAATCAGCCCCAGCATTTT.

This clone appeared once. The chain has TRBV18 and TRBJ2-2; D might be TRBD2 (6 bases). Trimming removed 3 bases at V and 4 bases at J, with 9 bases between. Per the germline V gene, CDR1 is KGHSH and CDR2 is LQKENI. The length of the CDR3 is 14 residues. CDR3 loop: CASSPEGPTGELFF. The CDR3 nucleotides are TGTGCCAGCTCACCGGAGGGCCCCACCGGGGAGCTGTTTTTT.

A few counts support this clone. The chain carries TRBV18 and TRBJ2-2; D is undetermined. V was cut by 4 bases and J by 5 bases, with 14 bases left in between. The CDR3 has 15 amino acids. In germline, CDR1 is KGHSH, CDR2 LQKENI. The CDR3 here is CASSRPLGVTGELFF. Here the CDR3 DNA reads TGTGCCAGCTCACGCCCTTTGGGTGTAACCGGGGAGCTGTTTTTT.

The CDR3 is CASSNPGGGWTQYF. The CDR3, as DNA: TGTGCCAGCAGTAACCCGGGTGGGGGCTGGACCCAGTACTTC. This chain links TRBV11-2 with TRBJ2-5; the D gene is possibly TRBD1 (6 bases). V was shortened by 6 bases and J by 7 bases, with 18 bases between the two germline ends. There are 14 residues in the CDR3. Germline CDR1 and CDR2: SGHAT and FQNNGV.

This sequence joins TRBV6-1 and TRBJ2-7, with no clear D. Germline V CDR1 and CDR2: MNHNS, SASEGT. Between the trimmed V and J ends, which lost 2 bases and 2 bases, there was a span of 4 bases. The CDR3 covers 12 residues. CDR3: CASSEWPYEQYF. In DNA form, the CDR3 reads TGTGCCAGCAGTGAATGGCCCTACGAGCAGTACTTC.

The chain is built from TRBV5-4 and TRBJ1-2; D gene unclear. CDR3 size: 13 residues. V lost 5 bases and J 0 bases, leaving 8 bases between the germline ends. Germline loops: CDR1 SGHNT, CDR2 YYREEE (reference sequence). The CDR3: CASRHQANYGYTF. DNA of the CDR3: TGTGCCAGCAGGCATCAGGCTAACTATGGCTACACCTTC.

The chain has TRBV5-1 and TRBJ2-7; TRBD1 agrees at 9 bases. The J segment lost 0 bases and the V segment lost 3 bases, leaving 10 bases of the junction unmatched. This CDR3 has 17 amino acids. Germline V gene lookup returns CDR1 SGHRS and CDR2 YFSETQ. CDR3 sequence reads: CASSSEPDRGNSYEQYF. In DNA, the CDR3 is TGCGCCAGCAGCTCGGAACCGGACAGGGGCAACTCCTACGAGCAGTACTTC.

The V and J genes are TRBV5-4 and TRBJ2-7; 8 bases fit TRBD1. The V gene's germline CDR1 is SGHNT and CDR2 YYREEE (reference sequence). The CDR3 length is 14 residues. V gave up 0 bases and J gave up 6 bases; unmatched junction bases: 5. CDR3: CASSLAQGDGEQYF. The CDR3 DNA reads TGTGCCAGCAGCTTGGCACAGGGGGACGGCGAGCAGTACTTC.

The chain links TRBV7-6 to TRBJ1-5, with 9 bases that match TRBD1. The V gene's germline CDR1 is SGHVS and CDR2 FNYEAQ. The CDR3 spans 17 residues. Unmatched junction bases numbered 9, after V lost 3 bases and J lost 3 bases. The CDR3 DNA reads TGTGCCAGCAGCTTGGGGACAGGGTTGAATAACAATCAGCCCCAGCATTTT. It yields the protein CASSLGTGLNNNQPQHF.